This TCR beta chain was sequenced in a study of shared clonotypes between healthy human individuals. Study summary: CD4 naive cells filled three plates per donor, CD4 memory three, CD8 naive two and CD8 memory one.

Naivety among CD8 cells was defined by CD45RO negativity and positive CCR7 selection, thereby excluding terminally differentiated effector memory CD45RA+ cells. This CDR3 contains 13 residues. Losses at the gene ends were 8 bases for V and 5 bases for J; bases not matched to a gene: 6. The germline V gene has CDR1 SEHNR and CDR2 FQNEAQ (reference sequence). The assay was carried out at the deep level. The protocol was immunoSEQ multiplex PCR, while the TCRdb copy is restricted to in-frame clones and leaves out a portion. The sample carries under 2,000,000 clones, about 95% recorded once. This TCR derives from a man aged 18 to 29 in good health. The chain has TRBV7-9 and TRBJ2-3; 8 nucleotides line up with TRBD2. Sequencing was performed on naive CD8+ T cells sorted from blood. The CDR3 DNA sequence: TGTGCCAGCGAGCGGGAGTTGTTAGATACGCAGTATTTT. Protein sequence: CASERELLDTQYF. Full variable domain (remainder filled in from reference TRBV7-9 and TRBJ2-3): DTGVSQNPRHKITKRGQNVTFRCDPISEHNRLYWYRQTLGQGPEFLTYFQNEAQLEKSRLLSDRFSAERPKGSFSTLEIQRTEQGDSAMYLCASERELLDTQYFGPGTRLTVL.